The table lists the clone carrying this T cell receptor beta chain with a few counts. What it binds is unknown. The study ran its PCR with 60 Vbeta and 13 Jbeta primers. Assay: immunoSEQ multiplex PCR; the TCRdb copy retains only in-frame clones and omits some. Among about 140,000 clones listed, 76% were seen once. The sample belongs to a study of cytomegalovirus exposure and HLA in healthy donors. On the study more broadly: A previous analysis identified around 120 million unique TCR beta sequences derived from about 180 million T cells.

The V gene's germline CDR1 is MNHEY and CDR2 SMNVEV (reference sequence). The CDR3 is 13 amino acids. The junction had 4 bases not matched to a gene; V was cut back by 5 bases and J by 5 bases. Study conclusions and caveats: DRB1 showed the most TCR associations and HLA-C the fewest in a later analysis, as rates varied by HLA locus. It was reported that the classifier diagnosed cytomegalovirus status with high specificity and sensitivity in both the original and validation cohorts. Later on, analysis showed that most CMV-associated TCR beta chains appeared to be HLA-restricted.

The receptor was derived from a man aged 40-49 years in good health and CMV-seronegative. This chain uses TRBV27 with TRBJ2-7; 9 bases are shared with TRBD1. The sample consisted of PBMCs. This CDR3 is CASSARTGDEQYF. CDR3 in DNA: TGTGCCAGCAGTGCAAGGACAGGGGACGAGCAGTACTTC.